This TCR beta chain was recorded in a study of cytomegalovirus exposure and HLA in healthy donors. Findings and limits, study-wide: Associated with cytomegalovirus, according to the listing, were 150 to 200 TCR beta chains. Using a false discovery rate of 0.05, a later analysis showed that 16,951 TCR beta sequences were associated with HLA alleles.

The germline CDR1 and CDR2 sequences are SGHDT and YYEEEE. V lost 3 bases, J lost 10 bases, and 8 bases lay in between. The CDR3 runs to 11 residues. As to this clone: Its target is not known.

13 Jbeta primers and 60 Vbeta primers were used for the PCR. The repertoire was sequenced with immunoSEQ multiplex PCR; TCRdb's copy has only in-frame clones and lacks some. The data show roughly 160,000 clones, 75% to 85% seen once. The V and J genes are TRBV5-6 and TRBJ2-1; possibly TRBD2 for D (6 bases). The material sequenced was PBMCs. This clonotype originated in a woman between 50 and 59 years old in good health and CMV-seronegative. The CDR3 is CASSWGREQFF. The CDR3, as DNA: TGTGCCAGCAGCTGGGGGAGGGAGCAGTTCTTC.